One T cell receptor beta chain is described in this entry. Antigen: not known. Described time point: cycle 4 day 1 (C4D1), after 5 to 7 weeks of nivolumab. Autologous stem cell transplantation was followed by relapse in every patient, and brentuximab vedotin exposure varied. Patients reached a best response of complete response, partial response or progressive disease. The sample is drawn from a study of PD-1 blockade in classical Hodgkin lymphoma. Overall study context: Patients had nivolumab dosed at 3 mg/kg, delivered intravenously every 2 weeks.

Study-level findings and limits: Relapsed/refractory patients reportedly had lower baseline diversity than newly diagnosed patients. Patients who began taking nivolumab under 1 year after ASCT were left out.

Clones were read by immunoSEQ multiplex PCR, and TCRdb kept only the in-frame ones, dropping some. This sample has more than 15,000 clones, with roughly 80% found just once. Germline values: CDR1 SGHDT, CDR2 YYEEEE. V was trimmed by 4 bases and J by 4 bases, leaving 11 bases between them. The CDR3 totals 13 residues. The sample here was peripheral blood mononuclear cells (PBMCs), taken before the fourth cycle of nivolumab. This rearrangement joins TRBV5-6 to TRBJ1-2; D is uncertain. This receptor was obtained from a human donor with classical Hodgkin lymphoma. CDR3 residues: CASSPPQGYGYTF. CDR3 DNA sequence: TGTGCCAGCAGCCCCCCCCAAGGCTATGGCTACACCTTC.